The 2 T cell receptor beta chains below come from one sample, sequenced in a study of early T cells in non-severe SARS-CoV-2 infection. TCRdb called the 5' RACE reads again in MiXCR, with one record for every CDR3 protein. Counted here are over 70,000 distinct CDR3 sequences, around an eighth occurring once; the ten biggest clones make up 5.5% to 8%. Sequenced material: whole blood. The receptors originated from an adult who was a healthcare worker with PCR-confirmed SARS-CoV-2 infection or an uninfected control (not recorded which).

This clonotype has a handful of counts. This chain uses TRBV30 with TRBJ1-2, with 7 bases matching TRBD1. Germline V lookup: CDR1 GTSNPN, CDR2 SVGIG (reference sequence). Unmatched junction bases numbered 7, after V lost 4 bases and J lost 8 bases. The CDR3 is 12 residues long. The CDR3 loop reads CAWKTGVGGYTF. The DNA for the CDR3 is TGTGCCTGGAAAACAGGGGTAGGAGGCTACACCTTC.

In DNA, the CDR3 is TGTGCCTGGACGACAGGTACGCTGGGGGAGCAGTACTTC. Its translation: CAWTTGTLGEQYF. The chain uses TRBV30 and TRBJ2-7; a weak D match, TRBD1 (6 bases). The CDR3 is 13 amino acids. CDR1 and CDR2 from the germline V gene are GTSNPN and SVGIG (reference sequence). The ends were cut back, 4 bases at V and 7 bases at J, with 17 bases in the middle.